This TCR beta chain is drawn from a study of molecular identifiers for immune sequencing clone quantification. Whole-study findings and limits: Jurkat TCR RNA spiked in from one cell reportedly remained identifiable amid roughly 910,000 naive cells. Identical barcode-sharing TCR molecules could lead to underestimated sizes for highly expanded clones.

TCRdb called the PCR reads again in MiXCR, with one record for every CDR3 protein. The table includes 460,000 or so distinct CDR3 sequences, about 25% detected once. As concerns this clonotype: Antigen unknown. Since a much larger clone is just one base distant, this may be a read error.

When naive CD8 T cells were sorted, they were gated as CD8+CD4-CCR7+CD45RA+. Per germline, CDR1 MDHEN and CDR2 SYDVKM. The CDR3 spans 17 residues. The sequenced material came from naive CD8+ T cells from blood, with Jurkat cell RNA spiked in. The subset is: FACS-sorted CD8+CD4-CCR7+CD45RA+ naive T cells. The chain links TRBV28 to TRBJ2-5; 10 nucleotides agree with TRBD1. The receptor comes from a human donor in good health. Some libraries in this study had Jurkat cell RNA spiked in. The DNA of the CDR3 is TGTGCCGGCAGTTTACCCCAGGACAGGGGGGACCAAGAGACCCAGTACTTC. Residues: CAGSLPQDRGDQETQYF.